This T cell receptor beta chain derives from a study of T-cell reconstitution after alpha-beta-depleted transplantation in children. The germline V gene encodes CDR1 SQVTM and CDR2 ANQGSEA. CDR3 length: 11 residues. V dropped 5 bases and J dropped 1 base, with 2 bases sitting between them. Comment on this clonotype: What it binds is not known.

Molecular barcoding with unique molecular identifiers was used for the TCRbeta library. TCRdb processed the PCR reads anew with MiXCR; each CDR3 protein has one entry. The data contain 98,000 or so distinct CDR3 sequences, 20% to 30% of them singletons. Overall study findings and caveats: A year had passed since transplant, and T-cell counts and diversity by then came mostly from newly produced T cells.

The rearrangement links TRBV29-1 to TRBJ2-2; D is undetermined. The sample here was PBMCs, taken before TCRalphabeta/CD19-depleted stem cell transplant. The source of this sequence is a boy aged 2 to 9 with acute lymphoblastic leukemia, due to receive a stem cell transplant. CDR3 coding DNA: TGCAGCGTTAAGAACACCGGGGAGCTGTTTTTT. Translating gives CSVKNTGELFF.